The clone carrying this TCR beta chain appeared a single time. Generated by immunoSEQ multiplex PCR, the TCRdb table keeps only in-frame clones and is missing some. The sample shows approximately 250,000 clones, approximately 90% of them seen only once. This record comes from a study of blood T cell repertoires in COVID-19. Study as a whole: Sites across the United States, Italy and Spain contributed samples from acute and convalescent COVID-19. In each case, the material was cDNA or gDNA derived from T cells, B-cell-depleted T cells, or PBMCs.

V gave up 5 bases and J gave up 5 bases; unmatched junction bases: 3. Germline V gene data show CDR1 as SEHNR and CDR2 as FQNEAQ (reference sequence). The CDR3 is made up of 14 amino acids. Before they entered the study, exposed participants had met a COVID-19 case within 2 weeks. The chain couples TRBV7-9 to TRBJ1-4; 9 bases are a match to TRBD1. This receptor was identified in a man aged 40-49 years who had been exposed to COVID-19. The specimen sequenced was PBMCs or T cells enriched from blood (not recorded which). CDR3 region: CASSPGQGNEKLFF. The CDR3 DNA reads TGTGCCAGCAGCCCGGGACAGGGAAATGAAAAACTGTTTTTT.